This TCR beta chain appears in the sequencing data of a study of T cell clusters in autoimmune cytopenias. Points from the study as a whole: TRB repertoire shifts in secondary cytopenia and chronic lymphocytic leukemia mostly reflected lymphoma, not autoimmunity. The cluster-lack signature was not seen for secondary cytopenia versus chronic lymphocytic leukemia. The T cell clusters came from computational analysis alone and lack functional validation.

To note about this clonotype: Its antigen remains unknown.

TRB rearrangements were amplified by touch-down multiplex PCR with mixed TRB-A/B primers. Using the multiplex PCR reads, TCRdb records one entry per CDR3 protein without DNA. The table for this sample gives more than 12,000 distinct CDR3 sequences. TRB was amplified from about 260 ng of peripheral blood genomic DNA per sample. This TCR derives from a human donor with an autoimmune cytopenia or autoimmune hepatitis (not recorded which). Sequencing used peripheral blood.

CDR3 loop: CASSGIAGASSYEQYF. This rearrangement joins TRBV19 to TRBJ2-7; TCRdb returns TRBD2, unconfirmable since there is no DNA. Looked up from germline, CDR1 is LNHDA and CDR2 is SQIVND (reference sequence). The CDR3 is 16 amino acids.